This T cell receptor (beta chain) emerged from a study of T-cell reconstitution after alpha-beta-depleted transplantation in children. Study-level findings and limits: Several hundred expanded graft clones reportedly were the source of alpha-beta T cells about two months after transplant.

Points on this clonotype: The antigen remains undetermined.

The CDR3 has 14 amino acids. The V and J ends lost 1 base and 6 bases, in that order; junction bases with no gene match: 5. CDR1 is MNHEY, CDR2 SVGEGT, per germline. The TCRbeta library incorporated unique molecular identifiers. TCRdb independently ran MiXCR on the PCR reads; one entry per CDR3 protein. The repertoire has about a million distinct CDR3 sequences, around 30% of them found once; the top ten carry 28%. The V gene is TRBV6-2 or TRBV6-3, the J gene TRBJ2-7; 8 bases are shared with TRBD1. The source was PBMCs, mostly from graft donor cells, collected 360 days after TCRalphabeta/CD19-depleted stem cell transplant. This TCR derives from a boy younger than two who had a stem cell transplant for SCID, so the T cells may come from the graft donor. The CDR3 protein is CASSYYGQGSEQYF. The DNA for the CDR3 is TGTGCCAGCAGTTACTACGGACAGGGCAGCGAGCAGTACTTC.